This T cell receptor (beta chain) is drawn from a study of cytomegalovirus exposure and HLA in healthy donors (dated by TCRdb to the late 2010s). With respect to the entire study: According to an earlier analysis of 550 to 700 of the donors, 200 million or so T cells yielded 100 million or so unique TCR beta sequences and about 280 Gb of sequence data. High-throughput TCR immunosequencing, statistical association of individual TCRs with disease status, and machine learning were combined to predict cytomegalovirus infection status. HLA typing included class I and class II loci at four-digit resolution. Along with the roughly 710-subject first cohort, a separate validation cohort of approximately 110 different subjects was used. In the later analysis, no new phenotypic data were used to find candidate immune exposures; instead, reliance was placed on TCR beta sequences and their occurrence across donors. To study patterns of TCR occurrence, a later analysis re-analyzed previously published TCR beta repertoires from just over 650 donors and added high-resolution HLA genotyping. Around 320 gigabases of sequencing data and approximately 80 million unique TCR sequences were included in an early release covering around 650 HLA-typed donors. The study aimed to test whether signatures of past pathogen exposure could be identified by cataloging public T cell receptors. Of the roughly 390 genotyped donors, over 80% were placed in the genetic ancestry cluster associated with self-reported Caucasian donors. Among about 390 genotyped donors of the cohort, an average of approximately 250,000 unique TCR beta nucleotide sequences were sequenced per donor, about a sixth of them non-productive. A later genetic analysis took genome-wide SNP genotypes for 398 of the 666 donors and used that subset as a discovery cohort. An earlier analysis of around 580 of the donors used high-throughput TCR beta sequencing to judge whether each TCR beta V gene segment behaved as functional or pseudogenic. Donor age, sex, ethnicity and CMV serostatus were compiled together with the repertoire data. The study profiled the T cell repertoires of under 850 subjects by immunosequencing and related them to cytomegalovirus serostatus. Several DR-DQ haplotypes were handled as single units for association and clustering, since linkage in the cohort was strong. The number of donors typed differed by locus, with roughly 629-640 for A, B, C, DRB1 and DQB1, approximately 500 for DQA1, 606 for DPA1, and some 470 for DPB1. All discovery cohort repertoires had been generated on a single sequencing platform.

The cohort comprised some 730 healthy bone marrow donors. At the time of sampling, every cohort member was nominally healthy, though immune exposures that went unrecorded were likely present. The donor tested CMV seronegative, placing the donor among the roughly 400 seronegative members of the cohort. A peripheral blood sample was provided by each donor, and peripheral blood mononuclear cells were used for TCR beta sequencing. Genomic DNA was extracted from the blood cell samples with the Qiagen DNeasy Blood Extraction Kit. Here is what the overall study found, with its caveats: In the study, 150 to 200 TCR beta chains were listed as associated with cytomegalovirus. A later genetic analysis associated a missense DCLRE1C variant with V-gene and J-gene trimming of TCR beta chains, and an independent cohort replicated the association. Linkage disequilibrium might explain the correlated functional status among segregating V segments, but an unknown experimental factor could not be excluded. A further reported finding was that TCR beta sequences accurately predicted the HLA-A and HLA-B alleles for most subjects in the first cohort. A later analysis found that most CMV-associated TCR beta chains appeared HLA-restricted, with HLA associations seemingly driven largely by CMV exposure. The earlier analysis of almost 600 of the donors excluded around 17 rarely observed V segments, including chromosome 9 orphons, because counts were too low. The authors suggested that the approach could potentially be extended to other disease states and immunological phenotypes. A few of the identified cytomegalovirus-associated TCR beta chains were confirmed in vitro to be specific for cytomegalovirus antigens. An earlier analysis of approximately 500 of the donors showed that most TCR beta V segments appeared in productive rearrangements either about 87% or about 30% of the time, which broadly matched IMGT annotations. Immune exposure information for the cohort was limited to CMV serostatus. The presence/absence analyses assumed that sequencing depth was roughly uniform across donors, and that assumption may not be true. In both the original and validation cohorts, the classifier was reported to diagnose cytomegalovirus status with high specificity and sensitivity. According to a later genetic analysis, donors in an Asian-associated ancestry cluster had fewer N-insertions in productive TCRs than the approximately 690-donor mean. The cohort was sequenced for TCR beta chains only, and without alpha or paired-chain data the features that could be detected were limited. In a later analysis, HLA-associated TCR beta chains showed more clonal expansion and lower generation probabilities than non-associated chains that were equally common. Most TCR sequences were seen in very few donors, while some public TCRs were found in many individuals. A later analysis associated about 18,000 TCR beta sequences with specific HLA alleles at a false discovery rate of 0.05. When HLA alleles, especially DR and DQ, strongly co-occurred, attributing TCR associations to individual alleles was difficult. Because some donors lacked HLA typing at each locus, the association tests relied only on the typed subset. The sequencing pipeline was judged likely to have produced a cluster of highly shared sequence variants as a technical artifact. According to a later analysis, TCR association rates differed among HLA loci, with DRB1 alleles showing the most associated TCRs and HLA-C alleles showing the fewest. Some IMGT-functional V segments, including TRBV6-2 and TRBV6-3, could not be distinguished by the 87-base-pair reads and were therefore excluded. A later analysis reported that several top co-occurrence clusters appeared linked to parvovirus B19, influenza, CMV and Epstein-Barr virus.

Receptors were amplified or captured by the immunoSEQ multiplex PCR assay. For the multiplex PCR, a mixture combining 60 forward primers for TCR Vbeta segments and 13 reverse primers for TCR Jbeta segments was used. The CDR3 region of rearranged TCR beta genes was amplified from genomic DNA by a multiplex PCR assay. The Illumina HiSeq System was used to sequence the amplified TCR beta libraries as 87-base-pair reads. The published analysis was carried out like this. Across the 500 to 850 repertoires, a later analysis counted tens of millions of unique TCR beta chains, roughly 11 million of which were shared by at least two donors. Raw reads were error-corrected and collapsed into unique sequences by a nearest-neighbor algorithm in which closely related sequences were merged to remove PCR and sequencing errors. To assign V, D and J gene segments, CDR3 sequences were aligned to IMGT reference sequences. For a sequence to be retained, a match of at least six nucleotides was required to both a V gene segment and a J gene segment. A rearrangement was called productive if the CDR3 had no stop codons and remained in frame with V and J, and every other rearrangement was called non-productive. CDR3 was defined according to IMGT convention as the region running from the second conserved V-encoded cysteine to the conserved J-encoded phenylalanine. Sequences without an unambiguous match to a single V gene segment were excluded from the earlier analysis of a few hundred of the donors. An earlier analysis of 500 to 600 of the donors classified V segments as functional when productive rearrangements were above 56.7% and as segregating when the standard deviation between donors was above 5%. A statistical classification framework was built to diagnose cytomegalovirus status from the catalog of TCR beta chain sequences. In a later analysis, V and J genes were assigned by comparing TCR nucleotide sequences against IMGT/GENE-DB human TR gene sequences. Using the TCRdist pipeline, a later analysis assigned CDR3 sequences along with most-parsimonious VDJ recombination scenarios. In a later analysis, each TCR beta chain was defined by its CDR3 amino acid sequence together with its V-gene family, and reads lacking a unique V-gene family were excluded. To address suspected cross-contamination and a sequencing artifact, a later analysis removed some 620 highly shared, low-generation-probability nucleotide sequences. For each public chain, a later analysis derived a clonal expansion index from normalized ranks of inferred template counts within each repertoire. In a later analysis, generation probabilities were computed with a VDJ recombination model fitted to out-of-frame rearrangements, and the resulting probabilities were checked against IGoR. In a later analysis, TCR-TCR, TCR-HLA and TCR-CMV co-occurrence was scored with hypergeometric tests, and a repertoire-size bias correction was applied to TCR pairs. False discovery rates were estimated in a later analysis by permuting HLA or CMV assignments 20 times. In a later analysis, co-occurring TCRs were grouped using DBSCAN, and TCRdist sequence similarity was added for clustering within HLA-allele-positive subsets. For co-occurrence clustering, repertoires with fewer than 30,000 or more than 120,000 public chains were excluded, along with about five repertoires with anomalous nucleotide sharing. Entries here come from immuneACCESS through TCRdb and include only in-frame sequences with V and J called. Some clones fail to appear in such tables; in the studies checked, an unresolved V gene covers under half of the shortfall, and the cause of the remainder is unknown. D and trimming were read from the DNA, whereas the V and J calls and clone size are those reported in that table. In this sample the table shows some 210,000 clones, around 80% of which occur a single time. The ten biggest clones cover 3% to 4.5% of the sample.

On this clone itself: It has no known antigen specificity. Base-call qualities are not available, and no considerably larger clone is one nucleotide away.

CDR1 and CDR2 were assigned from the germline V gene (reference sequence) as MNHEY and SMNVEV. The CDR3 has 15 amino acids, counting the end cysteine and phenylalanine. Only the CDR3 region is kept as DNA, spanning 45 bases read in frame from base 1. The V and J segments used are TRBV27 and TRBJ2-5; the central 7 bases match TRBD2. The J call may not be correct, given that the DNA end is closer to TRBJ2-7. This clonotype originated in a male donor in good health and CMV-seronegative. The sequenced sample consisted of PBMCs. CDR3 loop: CASTPRGGSSYEQYF. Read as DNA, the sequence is TGTGCCAGCACGCCAAGGGGAGGGAGCTCCTACGAGCAGTACTTC.